This TCR beta chain is drawn from a study of T cells after yellow fever vaccination. From the 5' RACE reads, TCRdb called clonotypes with MiXCR, one entry per CDR3 protein. Counted here are a few hundred thousand distinct CDR3 sequences, roughly 8.6% occurring once; the ten biggest clones make up roughly 18%. This clonotype was found a few times. Its specificity is not known. Study-wide results and limits: Subsequent to the booster, the majority of primary-vaccination clones reappeared (around 96% CD4, 88% CD8).

There are 11 residues in the CDR3. The V and J ends lost 4 bases and 7 bases respectively, with 10 bases between them. Germline V gene sequence: CDR1 SQVTM, CDR2 ANQGSEA. Sequenced material: PBMCs, taken roughly 45 days after the first yellow fever vaccination. The receptor was derived from a young man who received the YFV17D yellow fever vaccine. V is TRBV29-1 and J is TRBJ1-1; D is undetermined. The CDR3 loop is CSVGNQVEAFF. The CDR3 DNA reads as TGCAGCGTTGGGAATCAAGTTGAAGCTTTCTTT.